This TCR beta chain is drawn from a study of T cell clones after liver transplantation. Here immunoSEQ multiplex PCR was the method, and the copy in TCRdb shows in-frame clones only, minus some. The table shows about 15,000 clones, with 80% to 95% occurring only once. Trimming cost V 2 bases and J 3 bases, with 14 bases left between them. Germline V lookup: CDR1 MDHEN, CDR2 SYDVKM. The CDR3 covers 15 residues. The V call is TRBV28, the J call TRBJ2-7; D may be TRBD1 or TRBD2 (5 bases each). The input for sequencing was CD8+ T cells from blood, taken before liver transplant. The TCR sequence derives from a human donor who received a liver transplant. The CDR3 sequence: CASSLSVGTDYEQYF. The CDR3 DNA is TGTGCCAGCAGTTTAAGTGTAGGGACCGACTACGAGCAGTACTTC.